The sequence of this T cell receptor beta chain was determined in a study of cytomegalovirus exposure and HLA in healthy donors. This clone was counted between two and nine times. The PCR ran on 60 Vbeta and 13 Jbeta primers. Sequenced by immunoSEQ multiplex PCR; TCRdb stores in-frame clones only, minus some. The data show 150,000 or so clones, 80% seen once. CDR1 and CDR2 from the germline V gene are MGHRA and YSYEKL. The CDR3 totals 16 residues. The V and J ends lost 4 bases and 1 base, in that order; junction bases with no gene match: 5. This clonotype was sampled from a man aged 25 to 40 in good health and CMV-seronegative. Sample: PBMCs. This rearrangement joins TRBV4-1 to TRBJ1-5, with 9 bases fitting TRBD1. The CDR3 region has the DNA TGCGCCAGCAGCCCATCCGGGACAGGGAGCAATCAGCCCCAGCATTTT. This sequence encodes CASSPSGTGSNQPQHF.